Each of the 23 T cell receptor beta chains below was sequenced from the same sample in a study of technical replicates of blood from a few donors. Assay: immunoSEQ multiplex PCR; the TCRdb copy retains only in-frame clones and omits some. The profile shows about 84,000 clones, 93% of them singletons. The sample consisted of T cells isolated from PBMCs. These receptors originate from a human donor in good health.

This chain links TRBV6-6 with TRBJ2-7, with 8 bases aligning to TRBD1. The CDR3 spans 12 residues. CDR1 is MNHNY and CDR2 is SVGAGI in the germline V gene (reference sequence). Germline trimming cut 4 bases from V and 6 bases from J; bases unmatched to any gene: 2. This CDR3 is CASSFTGGEQYF. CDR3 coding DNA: TGTGCCAGCAGTTTCACAGGGGGCGAGCAGTACTTC.

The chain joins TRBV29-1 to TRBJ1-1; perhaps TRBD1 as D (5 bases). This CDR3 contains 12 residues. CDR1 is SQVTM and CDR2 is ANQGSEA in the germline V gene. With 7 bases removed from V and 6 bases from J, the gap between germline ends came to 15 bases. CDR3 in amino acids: CSAGGGIAEAFF. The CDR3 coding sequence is TGCAGCGCCGGGGGGGGGATTGCTGAAGCTTTCTTT.

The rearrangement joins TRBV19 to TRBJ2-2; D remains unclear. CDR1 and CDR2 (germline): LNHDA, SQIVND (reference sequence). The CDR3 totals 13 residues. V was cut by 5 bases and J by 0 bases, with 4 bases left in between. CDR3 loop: CASSRTNTGELFF. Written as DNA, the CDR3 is TGTGCCAGTAGTCGTACGAACACCGGGGAGCTGTTTTTT.

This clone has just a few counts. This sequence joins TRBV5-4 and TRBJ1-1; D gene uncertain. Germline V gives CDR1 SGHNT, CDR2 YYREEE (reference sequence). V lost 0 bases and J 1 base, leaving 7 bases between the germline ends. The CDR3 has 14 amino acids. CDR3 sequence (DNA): TGTGCCAGCAGCTTGGCCACAGCGAACACTGAAGCTTTCTTT. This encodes CASSLATANTEAFF.

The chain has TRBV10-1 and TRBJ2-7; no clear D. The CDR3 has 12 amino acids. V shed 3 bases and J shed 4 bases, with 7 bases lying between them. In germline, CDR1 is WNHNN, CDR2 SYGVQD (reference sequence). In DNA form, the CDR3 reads TGCGCCAGCAGTGACTATCTTTACGAGCAGTACTTC. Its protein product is CASSDYLYEQYF.

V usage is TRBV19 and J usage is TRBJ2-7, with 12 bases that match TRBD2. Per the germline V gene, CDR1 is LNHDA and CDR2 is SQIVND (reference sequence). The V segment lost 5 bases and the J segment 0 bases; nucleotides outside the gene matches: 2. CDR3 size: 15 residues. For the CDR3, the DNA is TGTGCCAGTAGTGTGGGACTAGCGGGCTCCTACGAGCAGTACTTC. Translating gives CASSVGLAGSYEQYF.

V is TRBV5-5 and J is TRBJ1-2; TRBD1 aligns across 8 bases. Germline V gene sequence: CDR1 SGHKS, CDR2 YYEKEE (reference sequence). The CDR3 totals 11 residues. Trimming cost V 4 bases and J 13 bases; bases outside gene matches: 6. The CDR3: CASSPDRGCTF. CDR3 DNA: TGTGCCAGCAGCCCTGACAGGGGTTGCACCTTC.

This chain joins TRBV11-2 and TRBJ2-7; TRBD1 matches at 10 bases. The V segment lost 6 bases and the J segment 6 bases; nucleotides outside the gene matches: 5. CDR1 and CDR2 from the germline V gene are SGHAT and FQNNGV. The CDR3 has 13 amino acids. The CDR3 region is CASRNRDRGEQYF. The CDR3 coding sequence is TGTGCCAGCAGAAACCGGGACAGGGGCGAGCAGTACTTC.

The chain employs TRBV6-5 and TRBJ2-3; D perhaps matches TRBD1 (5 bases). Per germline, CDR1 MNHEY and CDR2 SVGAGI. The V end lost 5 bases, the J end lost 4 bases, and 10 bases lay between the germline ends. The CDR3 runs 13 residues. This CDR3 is CASSRRAADTQYF. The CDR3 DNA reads TGTGCCAGCAGTCGCAGGGCCGCAGATACGCAGTATTTT.

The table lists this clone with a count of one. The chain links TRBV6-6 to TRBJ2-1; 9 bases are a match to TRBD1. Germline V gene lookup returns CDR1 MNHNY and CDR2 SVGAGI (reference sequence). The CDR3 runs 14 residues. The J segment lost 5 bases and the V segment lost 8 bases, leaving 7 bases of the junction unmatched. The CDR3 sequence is CASSPGTGNNEQFF. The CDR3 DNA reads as TGTGCCAGCTCACCCGGGACAGGGAACAATGAGCAGTTCTTC.

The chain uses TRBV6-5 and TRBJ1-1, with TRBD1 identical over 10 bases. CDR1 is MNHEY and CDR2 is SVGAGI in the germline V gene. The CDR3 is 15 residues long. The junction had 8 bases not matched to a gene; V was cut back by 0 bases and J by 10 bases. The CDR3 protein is CASSYSIWTGGRAFF. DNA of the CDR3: TGTGCCAGCAGTTACTCGATATGGACAGGGGGGAGAGCTTTCTTT.

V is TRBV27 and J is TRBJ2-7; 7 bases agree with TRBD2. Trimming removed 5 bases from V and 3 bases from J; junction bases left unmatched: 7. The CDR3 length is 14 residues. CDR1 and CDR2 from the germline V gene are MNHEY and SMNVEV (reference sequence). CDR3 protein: CASSKRGSHYEQYF. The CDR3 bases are TGTGCCAGCAGTAAGCGGGGTTCCCACTACGAGCAGTACTTC.

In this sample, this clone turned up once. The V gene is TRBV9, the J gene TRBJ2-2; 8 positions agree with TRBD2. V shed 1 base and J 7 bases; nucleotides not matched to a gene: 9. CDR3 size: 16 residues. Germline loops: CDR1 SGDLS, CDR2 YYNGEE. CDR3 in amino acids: CASSVLGGRHGGELFF. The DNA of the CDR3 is TGTGCCAGCAGCGTATTGGGCGGGAGGCATGGCGGGGAGCTGTTTTTT.

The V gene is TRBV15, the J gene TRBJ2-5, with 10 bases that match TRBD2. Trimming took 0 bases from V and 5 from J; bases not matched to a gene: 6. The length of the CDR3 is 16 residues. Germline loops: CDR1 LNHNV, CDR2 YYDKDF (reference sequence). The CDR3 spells CATSRDRTSGPETQYF. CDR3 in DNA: TGTGCCACCAGCAGAGATAGGACTAGCGGCCCGGAGACCCAGTACTTC.

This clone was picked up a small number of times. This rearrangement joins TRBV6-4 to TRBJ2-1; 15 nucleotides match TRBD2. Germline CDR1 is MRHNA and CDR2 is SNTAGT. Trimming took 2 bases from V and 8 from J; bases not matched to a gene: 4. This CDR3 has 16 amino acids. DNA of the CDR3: TGTGCCAGCAGTGACCGGGGACTAGCGGGGGGAGATGAGCAGTTCTTC. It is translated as CASSDRGLAGGDEQFF.

The CDR3 loop is CASSGSGGADTQYF. The CDR3 region has the DNA TGTGCCAGCAGTGGAAGCGGGGGGGCAGATACGCAGTATTTT. The chain combines TRBV6-4 with TRBJ2-3; 10 positions agree with TRBD2. Per germline, CDR1 MRHNA and CDR2 SNTAGT. The CDR3 length is 14 residues. Unmatched junction bases numbered 2, after V lost 4 bases and J lost 4 bases.

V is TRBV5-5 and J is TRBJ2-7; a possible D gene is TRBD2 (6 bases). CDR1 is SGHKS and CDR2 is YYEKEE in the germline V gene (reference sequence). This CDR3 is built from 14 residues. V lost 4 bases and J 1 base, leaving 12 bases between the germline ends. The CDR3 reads CASSPRDSSYEQYF. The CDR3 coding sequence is TGTGCCAGCAGCCCCCGGGACTCGTCCTACGAGCAGTACTTC.

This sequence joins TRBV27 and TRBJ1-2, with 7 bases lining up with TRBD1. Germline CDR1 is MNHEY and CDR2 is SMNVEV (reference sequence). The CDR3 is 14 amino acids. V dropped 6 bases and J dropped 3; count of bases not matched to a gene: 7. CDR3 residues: CASSLTTGDYGYTF. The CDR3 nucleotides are TGTGCCAGCAGCCTTACCACAGGGGACTATGGCTACACCTTC.

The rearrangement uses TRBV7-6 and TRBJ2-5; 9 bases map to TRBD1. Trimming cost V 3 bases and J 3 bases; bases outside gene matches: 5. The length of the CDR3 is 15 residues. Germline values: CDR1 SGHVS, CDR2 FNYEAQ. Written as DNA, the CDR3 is TGTGCCAGCAGCTTTAACAGGGGGCGGGAAGAGACCCAGTACTTC. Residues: CASSFNRGREETQYF.

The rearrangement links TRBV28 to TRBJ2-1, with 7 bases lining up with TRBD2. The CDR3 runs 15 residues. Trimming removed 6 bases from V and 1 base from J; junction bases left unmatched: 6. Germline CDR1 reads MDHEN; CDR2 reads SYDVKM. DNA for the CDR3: TGTGCCAGCAGCCCTCTAGCGGAATCCTACAATGAGCAGTTCTTC. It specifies CASSPLAESYNEQFF.

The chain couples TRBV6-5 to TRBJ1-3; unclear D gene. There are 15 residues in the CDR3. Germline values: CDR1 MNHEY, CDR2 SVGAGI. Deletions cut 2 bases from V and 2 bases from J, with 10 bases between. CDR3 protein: CASSYTAIAGNTIYF. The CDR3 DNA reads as TGTGCCAGCAGTTACACAGCCATTGCTGGAAACACCATATATTTT.

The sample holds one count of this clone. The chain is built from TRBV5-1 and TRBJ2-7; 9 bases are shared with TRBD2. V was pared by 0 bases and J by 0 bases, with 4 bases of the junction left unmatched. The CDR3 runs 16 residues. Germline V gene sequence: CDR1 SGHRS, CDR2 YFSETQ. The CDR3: CASSLDASGNSYEQYF. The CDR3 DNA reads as TGCGCCAGCAGCTTGGACGCTAGCGGGAACTCCTACGAGCAGTACTTC.

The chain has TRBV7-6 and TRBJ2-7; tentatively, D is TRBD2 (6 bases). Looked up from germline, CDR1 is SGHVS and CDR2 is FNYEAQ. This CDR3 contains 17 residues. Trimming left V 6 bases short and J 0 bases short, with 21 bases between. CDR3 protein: CASSYLSNSGYSYEQYF. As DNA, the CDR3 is TGTGCCAGCAGTTACCTTAGCAATAGCGGATACTCCTACGAGCAGTACTTC.